Listed below are T cell receptor beta chains from one sample, sequenced in a study of technical replicates of blood from four donors. Sequencing used immunoSEQ multiplex PCR; TCRdb keeps in-frame clones, though not all of them. The repertoire holds some 11,000 clones, with roughly 94% as singletons. The material sequenced was PBMCs. The receptors here all came from a human donor in good health. Both conserved end residues are part of each CDR3. Fields, in order: V gene, clone size, J gene, D gene, CDR3 DNA, CDR3 protein. D genes are given only for firm matches. Size is stated for part of the rows, as once, few or many counts, or as a class when the clone is expanded.

v_call: TRBV7-8
clone_size: .
j_call: TRBJ1-3
d_call: .
cdr3_nt: TGTGCCAGCAGCCTAGGCGTTTCTGGAAACACCATATATTTT
cdr3_aa: CASSLGVSGNTIYF

v_call: TRBV5-4
clone_size: .
j_call: TRBJ2-5
d_call: TRBD2
cdr3_nt: TGTGCCAGCAGTCTGGCTAGCGGGCTCTACCAAGAGACCCAGTACTTC
cdr3_aa: CASSLASGLYQETQYF

v_call: TRBV2
clone_size: once
j_call: TRBJ2-5
d_call: .
cdr3_nt: TGTGCCAGCAGTGCCGGAGGAGAGACCCAGTACTTC
cdr3_aa: CASSAGGETQYF

v_call: TRBV7-6
clone_size: .
j_call: TRBJ2-1
d_call: .
cdr3_nt: TGTGCCAGCAGCCCTTGGGGCTCTTCCTACAATGAGCAGTTCTTC
cdr3_aa: CASSPWGSSYNEQFF

v_call: TRBV28
clone_size: .
j_call: TRBJ2-7
d_call: .
cdr3_nt: TGTGCCAGCAGTTTATCAGCAGGGTTCTACGAGCAGTACTTC
cdr3_aa: CASSLSAGFYEQYF

v_call: TRBV30
clone_size: .
j_call: TRBJ2-4
d_call: .
cdr3_nt: TGTGCCTGGACACAGCTAGCCAAAAACATTCAGTACTTC
cdr3_aa: CAWTQLAKNIQYF

v_call: TRBV2
clone_size: .
j_call: TRBJ1-4
d_call: .
cdr3_nt: TGTGCCAGCAGTGTGAGGCAGGAAAAACTGTTTTTT
cdr3_aa: CASSVRQEKLFF

v_call: TRBV6-5
clone_size: .
j_call: TRBJ1-3
d_call: .
cdr3_nt: TGTGCCAGCAGTTGGCCCGGGGGCACCATATATTTT
cdr3_aa: CASSWPGGTIYF

v_call: TRBV7-8
clone_size: .
j_call: TRBJ1-1
d_call: TRBD1
cdr3_nt: TGTGCCAGCAGCTTGTTCGGACAGGCCAACACTGAAGCTTTCTTT
cdr3_aa: CASSLFGQANTEAFF

v_call: TRBV7-2
clone_size: .
j_call: TRBJ2-1
d_call: TRBD2
cdr3_nt: TGTGCCAGCAGCTTAGGGGGAGGGAGTGGCAATGAGCAGTTCTTC
cdr3_aa: CASSLGGGSGNEQFF

v_call: TRBV27
clone_size: .
j_call: TRBJ2-3
d_call: TRBD2
cdr3_nt: TGTGCCAGCGGGGCGGGAGGGCAAAGAGATACGCAGTATTTT
cdr3_aa: CASGAGGQRDTQYF

v_call: TRBV4-2
clone_size: .
j_call: TRBJ2-7
d_call: TRBD2
cdr3_nt: TGTGCCAGCAGCCCCCCCAGGGCTAGCGGCGAGCAGTACTTC
cdr3_aa: CASSPPRASGEQYF

v_call: TRBV2
clone_size: few
j_call: TRBJ1-5
d_call: TRBD1
cdr3_nt: TGTGCCAGCAGTGAAAGGGGCAGGGGGAATCAGCCCCAGCATTTT
cdr3_aa: CASSERGRGNQPQHF

v_call: TRBV7-8
clone_size: .
j_call: TRBJ1-3
d_call: TRBD1
cdr3_nt: TGTGCCAGCAGCTCCAGGGGGTCTGGAAACACCATATATTTT
cdr3_aa: CASSSRGSGNTIYF

v_call: TRBV7-2
clone_size: once
j_call: TRBJ2-1
d_call: TRBD2
cdr3_nt: TGTGCCAGCAGCCCCGCCCCCCTGGGGGAGGGCGGATACAATGAGCAGTTCTTC
cdr3_aa: CASSPAPLGEGGYNEQFF

v_call: TRBV28
clone_size: .
j_call: TRBJ2-7
d_call: TRBD1
cdr3_nt: TGTGCCAGCAGGGACAGGTTTGCCTCCTACGAGCAGTACTTC
cdr3_aa: CASRDRFASYEQYF

v_call: TRBV6-6
clone_size: .
j_call: TRBJ2-7
d_call: .
cdr3_nt: TGTGCCAGCAGTCCGACTAGTTACGAGCAGTACTTC
cdr3_aa: CASSPTSYEQYF

v_call: TRBV27
clone_size: .
j_call: TRBJ2-1
d_call: .
cdr3_nt: TGTGCCAGCAGGACAGCAATCCACAATGAGCAGTTCTTC
cdr3_aa: CASRTAIHNEQFF

v_call: TRBV19
clone_size: once
j_call: TRBJ1-2
d_call: .
cdr3_nt: TGTGCCAGTAGTAATTACGGCGGGGATGCCTATGGCTACACCTTC
cdr3_aa: CASSNYGGDAYGYTF

v_call: TRBV6-1
clone_size: .
j_call: TRBJ2-7
d_call: TRBD1
cdr3_nt: TGTGCCAGCAGCCGGGACAGTTACTACGAGCAGTACTTC
cdr3_aa: CASSRDSYYEQYF

v_call: TRBV10-2
clone_size: .
j_call: TRBJ2-1
d_call: TRBD2
cdr3_nt: TGCGCCAGCAGACACCTAGCGGGAGGGAACAATGAGCAGTTCTTC
cdr3_aa: CASRHLAGGNNEQFF

v_call: TRBV18
clone_size: .
j_call: TRBJ1-1
d_call: .
cdr3_nt: TGTGCCAGCTCAGGACAAGCTGAAGCTTTCTTT
cdr3_aa: CASSGQAEAFF

v_call: TRBV7-2
clone_size: .
j_call: TRBJ2-3
d_call: .
cdr3_nt: TGTGCCAGCAGCTTTTTTTCGGGAGATACGCAGTATTTT
cdr3_aa: CASSFFSGDTQYF

v_call: TRBV28
clone_size: .
j_call: TRBJ2-5
d_call: TRBD1
cdr3_nt: TGTGCCAGCAGCACCGGGACAGCAGAGACCCAGTACTTC
cdr3_aa: CASSTGTAETQYF

v_call: TRBV23-1
clone_size: .
j_call: TRBJ2-5
d_call: TRBD1
cdr3_nt: TGCGCCAGCCGTTCCGTCAGACAGGGTTTTGAGACCCAGTACTTC
cdr3_aa: CASRSVRQGFETQYF

v_call: TRBV6-5
clone_size: few
j_call: TRBJ1-2
d_call: .
cdr3_nt: TGTGCCAGCAGCGACAGGTTCTATGGCTACACCTTC
cdr3_aa: CASSDRFYGYTF

v_call: TRBV5-6
clone_size: .
j_call: TRBJ1-1
d_call: .
cdr3_nt: TGTGCCAGCAGCTTGGGACAGGCGAACACTGAAGCTTTCTTT
cdr3_aa: CASSLGQANTEAFF

v_call: TRBV6-5
clone_size: .
j_call: TRBJ2-3
d_call: TRBD1
cdr3_nt: TGTGCCAGCAGAGGCGGACAGGGAGGAACAGATACGCAGTATTTT
cdr3_aa: CASRGGQGGTDTQYF

v_call: TRBV4-1
clone_size: .
j_call: TRBJ1-2
d_call: .
cdr3_nt: TGCGCCAGCAGCCAAGATAGGTCGGGAGGCTACACCTTC
cdr3_aa: CASSQDRSGGYTF

v_call: TRBV30
clone_size: .
j_call: TRBJ1-5
d_call: .
cdr3_nt: TGTGCCTGGAGTGTAGAAGGGAGCCAGCCCCAGCATTTT
cdr3_aa: CAWSVEGSQPQHF

v_call: TRBV6-1
clone_size: .
j_call: TRBJ2-5
d_call: .
cdr3_nt: TGTGCCAGCCGGGGGTCCAAAGAGACCCAGTACTTC
cdr3_aa: CASRGSKETQYF

v_call: TRBV12-5
clone_size: .
j_call: TRBJ2-7
d_call: .
cdr3_nt: TGTGCTAGTGGCCCCCGCGAGCGGCTTTGCGAGCAGTACTTC
cdr3_aa: CASGPRERLCEQYF

v_call: TRBV13
clone_size: .
j_call: TRBJ1-5
d_call: TRBD1
cdr3_nt: TGTGCCAGCAGCCAAGGACAGGGTTGGAATCAGCCCCAGCATTTT
cdr3_aa: CASSQGQGWNQPQHF

v_call: TRBV30
clone_size: once
j_call: TRBJ2-5
d_call: TRBD2
cdr3_nt: TGTGCCTGGAGAACCGGAGTAGCGGGAGATTCTCCAGAGACCCAGTACTTC
cdr3_aa: CAWRTGVAGDSPETQYF

v_call: TRBV15
clone_size: .
j_call: TRBJ1-4
d_call: .
cdr3_nt: TGTGCCACCAGCAGAGATTGGGCAGGGGTGAATGAAAAACTGTTTTTT
cdr3_aa: CATSRDWAGVNEKLFF

v_call: TRBV29-1
clone_size: .
j_call: TRBJ2-1
d_call: TRBD2
cdr3_nt: TGCAGCGTTACCCGACTAGCGGGGGCCGACAATGAGCAGTTCTTC
cdr3_aa: CSVTRLAGADNEQFF

v_call: TRBV15
clone_size: .
j_call: TRBJ2-7
d_call: .
cdr3_nt: TGTGCCACCAGCAGAGATCGTAACGGCTACGAGCAGTACTTC
cdr3_aa: CATSRDRNGYEQYF

v_call: TRBV5-1
clone_size: .
j_call: TRBJ1-2
d_call: .
cdr3_nt: TGCGCCAGCAGCTTAGGACAAGCTTCCCTCGGCTACACCTTC
cdr3_aa: CASSLGQASLGYTF

v_call: TRBV5-1
clone_size: few
j_call: TRBJ1-1
d_call: .
cdr3_nt: TGCGCCAGCAGCTTGAGTGGACAGCTGAACACTGAAGCTTTCTTT
cdr3_aa: CASSLSGQLNTEAFF

v_call: TRBV28
clone_size: .
j_call: TRBJ2-5
d_call: .
cdr3_nt: TGTGCCAGCTCCTCCCGGGGACTGCAAGAGACCCAGTACTTC
cdr3_aa: CASSSRGLQETQYF

v_call: TRBV30
clone_size: .
j_call: TRBJ2-7
d_call: .
cdr3_nt: TGTGCCTGCCAGAGGAGGGACGGGTTCTACGAGCAGTACTTC
cdr3_aa: CACQRRDGFYEQYF

v_call: TRBV4-1
clone_size: .
j_call: TRBJ1-4
d_call: TRBD1
cdr3_nt: TGCGCCAGCAGCCAAGAAGGACAGGGGACTAATGAAAAACTGTTTTTT
cdr3_aa: CASSQEGQGTNEKLFF

v_call: TRBV10-1
clone_size: .
j_call: TRBJ1-1
d_call: .
cdr3_nt: TGCGCCAGCAGTGCCCGAGGGGAAGCTTTCTTT
cdr3_aa: CASSARGEAFF

v_call: TRBV2
clone_size: .
j_call: TRBJ1-1
d_call: TRBD1
cdr3_nt: TGTGCCAGCAGCCAGGGGGGACAGGGACGTGAAGCTTTCTTT
cdr3_aa: CASSQGGQGREAFF

v_call: TRBV19
clone_size: .
j_call: TRBJ2-1
d_call: .
cdr3_nt: TGTGCCAGTAGTACGCGAACCTACAATGAGCAGTTCTTC
cdr3_aa: CASSTRTYNEQFF